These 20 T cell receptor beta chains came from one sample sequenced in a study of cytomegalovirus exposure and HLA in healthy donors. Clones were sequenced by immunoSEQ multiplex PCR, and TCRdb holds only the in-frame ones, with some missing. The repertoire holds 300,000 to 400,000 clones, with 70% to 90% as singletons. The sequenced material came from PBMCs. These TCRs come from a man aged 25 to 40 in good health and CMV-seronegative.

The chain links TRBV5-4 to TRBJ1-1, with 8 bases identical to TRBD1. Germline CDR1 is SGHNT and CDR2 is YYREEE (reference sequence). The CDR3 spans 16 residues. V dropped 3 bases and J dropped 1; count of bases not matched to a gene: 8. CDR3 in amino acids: CASSWGRGRGNTEAFF. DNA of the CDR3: TGTGCCAGCAGCTGGGGCAGGGGGCGAGGGAACACTGAAGCTTTCTTT.

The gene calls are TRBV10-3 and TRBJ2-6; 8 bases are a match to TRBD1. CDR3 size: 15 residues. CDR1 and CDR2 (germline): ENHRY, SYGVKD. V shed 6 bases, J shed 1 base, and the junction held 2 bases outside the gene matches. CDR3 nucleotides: TGTGCCATCAGGGACAGGGTGTCTGGGGCCAACGTCCTGACTTTC. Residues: CAIRDRVSGANVLTF.

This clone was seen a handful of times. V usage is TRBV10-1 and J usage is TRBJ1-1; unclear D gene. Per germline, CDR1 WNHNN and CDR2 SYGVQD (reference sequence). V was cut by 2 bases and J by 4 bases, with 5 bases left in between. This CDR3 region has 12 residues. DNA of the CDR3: TGCGCCAGCAGTGAGACGGGCACTGAAGCTTTCTTT. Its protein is CASSETGTEAFF.

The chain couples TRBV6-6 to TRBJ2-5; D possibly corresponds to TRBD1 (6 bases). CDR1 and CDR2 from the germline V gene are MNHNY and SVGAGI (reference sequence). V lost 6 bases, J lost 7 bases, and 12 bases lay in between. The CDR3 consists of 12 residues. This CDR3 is CASRGTHGTQYF. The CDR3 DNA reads TGTGCCAGCAGGGGGACACATGGGACCCAGTACTTC.

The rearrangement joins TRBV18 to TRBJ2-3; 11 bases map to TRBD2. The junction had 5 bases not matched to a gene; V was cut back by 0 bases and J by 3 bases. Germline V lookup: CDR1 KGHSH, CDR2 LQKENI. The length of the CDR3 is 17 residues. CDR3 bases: TGTGCCAGCTCACCACCGATAGCGGGGGGGCGAACAGATACGCAGTATTTT. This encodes CASSPPIAGGRTDTQYF.

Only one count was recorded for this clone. CDR3 sequence reads: CASSLVETRGNTQYF. The DNA of the CDR3 is TGCGCCAGCAGCTTGGTGGAGACTAGAGGGAATACGCAGTATTTT. The V call is TRBV5-1, the J call TRBJ2-3, with D perhaps matching TRBD2 (6 bases). This CDR3 is built from 15 residues. V was shortened by 0 bases and J by 7 bases, with 15 bases between the two germline ends. Germline V gene sequence: CDR1 SGHRS, CDR2 YFSETQ.

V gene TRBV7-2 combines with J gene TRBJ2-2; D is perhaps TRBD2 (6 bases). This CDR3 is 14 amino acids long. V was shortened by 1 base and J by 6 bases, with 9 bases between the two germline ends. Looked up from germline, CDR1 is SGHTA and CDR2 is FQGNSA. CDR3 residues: CASSLDGSPGELFF. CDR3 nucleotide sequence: TGTGCCAGCAGCTTAGACGGGAGCCCCGGGGAGCTGTTTTTT.

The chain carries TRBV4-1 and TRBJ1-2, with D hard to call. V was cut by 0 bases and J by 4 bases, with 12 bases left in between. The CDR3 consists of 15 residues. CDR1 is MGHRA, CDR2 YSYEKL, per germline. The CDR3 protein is CASSQDLRAGYGYTF. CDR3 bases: TGCGCCAGCAGCCAAGATTTGAGGGCAGGCTATGGCTACACCTTC.

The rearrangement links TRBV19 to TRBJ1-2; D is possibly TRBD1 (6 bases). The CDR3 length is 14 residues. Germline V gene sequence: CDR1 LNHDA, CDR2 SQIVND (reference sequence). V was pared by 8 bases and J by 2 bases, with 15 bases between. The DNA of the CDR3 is TGTGCCAGTTGCCCCATACAGGGAAACTATGGCTACACCTTC. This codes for CASCPIQGNYGYTF.

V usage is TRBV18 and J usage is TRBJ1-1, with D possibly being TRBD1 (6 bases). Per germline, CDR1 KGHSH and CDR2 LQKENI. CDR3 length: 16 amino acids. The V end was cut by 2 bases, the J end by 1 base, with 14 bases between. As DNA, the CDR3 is TGTGCCAGCTCACCAATGGGGGGGGCGAAGAACACTGAAGCTTTCTTT. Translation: CASSPMGGAKNTEAFF. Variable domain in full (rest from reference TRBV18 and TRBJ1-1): NAGVMQNPRHLVRRRGQEARLRCSPMKGHSHVYWYRQLPEEGLKFMVYLQKENIIDESGMPKERFSAEFPKEGPSILRIQQVVRGDSAAYFCASSPMGGAKNTEAFFGQGTRLTVV.

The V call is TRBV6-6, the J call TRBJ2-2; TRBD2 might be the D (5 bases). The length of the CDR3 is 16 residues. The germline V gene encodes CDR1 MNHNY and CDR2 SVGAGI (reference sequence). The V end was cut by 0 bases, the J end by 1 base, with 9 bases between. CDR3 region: CASSYSRRGNTGELFF. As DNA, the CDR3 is TGTGCCAGCAGTTACTCCCGACGGGGGAACACCGGGGAGCTGTTTTTT.

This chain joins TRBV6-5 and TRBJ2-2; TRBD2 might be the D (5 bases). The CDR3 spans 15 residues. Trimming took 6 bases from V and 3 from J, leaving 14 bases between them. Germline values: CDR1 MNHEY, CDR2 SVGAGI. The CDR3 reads CASRLTRSDTGELFF. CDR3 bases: TGTGCCAGCAGGCTTACTAGATCAGACACCGGGGAGCTGTTTTTT.

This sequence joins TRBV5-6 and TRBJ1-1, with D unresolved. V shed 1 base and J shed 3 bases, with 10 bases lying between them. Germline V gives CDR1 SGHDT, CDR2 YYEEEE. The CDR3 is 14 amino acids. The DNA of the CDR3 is TGTGCCAGCAGCTTGCCCTCTCGGGACACTGAAGCTTTCTTT. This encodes CASSLPSRDTEAFF.

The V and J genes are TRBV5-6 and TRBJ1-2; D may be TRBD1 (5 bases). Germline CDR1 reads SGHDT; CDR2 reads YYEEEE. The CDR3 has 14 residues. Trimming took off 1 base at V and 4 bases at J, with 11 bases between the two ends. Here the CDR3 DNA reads TGTGCCAGCAGCTTGTCAGGGCAGGTCTATGGCTACACCTTC. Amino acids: CASSLSGQVYGYTF. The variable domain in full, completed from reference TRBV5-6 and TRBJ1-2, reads DAGVTQSPTHLIKTRGQQVTLRCSPKSGHDTVSWYQQALGQGPQFIFQYYEEEERQRGNFPDRFSGHQFPNYSSELNVNALLLGDSALYLCASSLSGQVYGYTFGSGTRLTVV.

CDR3 coding DNA: TGTGCCAGCAGCCCAGAGCAGGGTGATCAGCCCCAGCATTTT. Its protein product is CASSPEQGDQPQHF. The V and J genes are TRBV7-6 and TRBJ1-5; possibly TRBD1 for D (5 bases). CDR1 is SGHVS and CDR2 is FNYEAQ in the germline V gene. V shed 5 bases and J shed 5 bases, with 13 bases lying between them. The CDR3 runs to 14 residues.

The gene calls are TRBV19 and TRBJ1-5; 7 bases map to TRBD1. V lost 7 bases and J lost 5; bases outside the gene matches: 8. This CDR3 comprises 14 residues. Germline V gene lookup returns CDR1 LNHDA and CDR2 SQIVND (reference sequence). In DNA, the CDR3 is TGTGCCAGTATTTTCAAGGGGGCCGATCAGCCCCAGCATTTT. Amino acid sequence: CASIFKGADQPQHF.

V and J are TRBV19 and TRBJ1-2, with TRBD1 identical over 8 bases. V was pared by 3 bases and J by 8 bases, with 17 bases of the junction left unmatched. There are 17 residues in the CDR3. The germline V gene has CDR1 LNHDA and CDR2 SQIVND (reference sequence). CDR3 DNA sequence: TGTGCCAGTAGTATGAGGTCAGGGGGCCAACTGTTCGACGGCTACACCTTC. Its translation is CASSMRSGGQLFDGYTF.

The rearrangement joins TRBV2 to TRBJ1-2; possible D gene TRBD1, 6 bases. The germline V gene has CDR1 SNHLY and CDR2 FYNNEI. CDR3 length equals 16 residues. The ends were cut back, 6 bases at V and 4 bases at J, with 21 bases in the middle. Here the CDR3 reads CASSTRARGRGYGYTF. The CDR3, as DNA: TGTGCCAGCAGCACCCGGGCCAGGGGTCGGGGCTATGGCTACACCTTC.

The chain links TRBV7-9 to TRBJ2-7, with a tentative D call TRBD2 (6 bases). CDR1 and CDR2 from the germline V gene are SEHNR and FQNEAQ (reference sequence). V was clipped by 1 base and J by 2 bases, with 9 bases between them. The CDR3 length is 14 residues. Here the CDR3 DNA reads TGTGCCAGCAGCTTAGTAACGGGGGCCTACGAGCAGTACTTC. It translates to CASSLVTGAYEQYF.

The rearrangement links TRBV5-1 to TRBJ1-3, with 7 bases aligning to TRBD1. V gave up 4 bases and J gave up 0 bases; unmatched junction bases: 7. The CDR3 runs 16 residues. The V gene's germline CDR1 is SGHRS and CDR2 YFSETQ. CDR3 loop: CASSSGGQFSGNTIYF. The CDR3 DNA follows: TGCGCCAGCAGCAGCGGGGGACAGTTCTCTGGAAACACCATATATTTT.